A selection of T cell receptor beta chains follows, all from one sample in a study of blood T cell repertoires in COVID-19. Profiled with immunoSEQ multiplex PCR; TCRdb holds only in-frame clones, not every one. The sample carries 220,000 or so clones, about 84% recorded once. Material for sequencing was PBMCs or T cells enriched from blood (not recorded which). All receptors come from a woman aged 45 to 65 who had recovered from COVID-19. Each CDR3 is given with its conserved first and last residue. The order of the fields is J gene, D gene, clone size, V gene, CDR3 DNA, CDR3 protein. The D gene is left open where the match is weak. Clone sizes are given selectively: once, few, many, or a class where the clone is expanded.

j_call: TRBJ2-7
d_call: TRBD2
clone_size: -
v_call: TRBV4-1
cdr3_nt: TGCGCCAGCAGCCAACCGACTAGCGGTTCCTACGAGCAGTACTTC
cdr3_aa: CASSQPTSGSYEQYF

j_call: TRBJ2-1
d_call: -
clone_size: -
v_call: TRBV7-2
cdr3_nt: TGTGCCAGCAAGTCGGGGGTAATCTACAATGAGCAGTTCTTC
cdr3_aa: CASKSGVIYNEQFF

j_call: TRBJ2-1
d_call: -
clone_size: -
v_call: TRBV12-5
cdr3_nt: TGTGCTAGTGGTTTGGTACTTGGCGGAAACTACAATGAGCAGTTCTTC
cdr3_aa: CASGLVLGGNYNEQFF

j_call: TRBJ1-4
d_call: -
clone_size: -
v_call: TRBV3-1/TRBV3-2
cdr3_nt: TGTGCCAGCAGCCATGCACAGGGAAGGGTGGAAAAACTGTTTTTT
cdr3_aa: CASSHAQGRVEKLFF

j_call: TRBJ2-7
d_call: -
clone_size: -
v_call: TRBV28
cdr3_nt: TGTGCCAGCAGTTCCCAGCCGGGCTACGAGCAGTACTTC
cdr3_aa: CASSSQPGYEQYF

j_call: TRBJ1-5
d_call: TRBD1
clone_size: few
v_call: TRBV10-1
cdr3_nt: TGCGCCAGCAATCCAGGGGGTTGCAATCAGCCCCAGCATTTT
cdr3_aa: CASNPGGCNQPQHF

j_call: TRBJ1-5
d_call: -
clone_size: -
v_call: TRBV19
cdr3_nt: TGTGCCAGTAGTATTTTAGTTGGGAGAGGGAACGCCAATCAGCCCCAGCATTTT
cdr3_aa: CASSILVGRGNANQPQHF

j_call: TRBJ2-3
d_call: TRBD2
clone_size: -
v_call: TRBV28
cdr3_nt: TGTGCCAGCAGTCCCTGGACTAGTGGCACAGATACGCAGTATTTT
cdr3_aa: CASSPWTSGTDTQYF

j_call: TRBJ1-2
d_call: TRBD1
clone_size: -
v_call: TRBV7-8
cdr3_nt: TGTGCCAGCAGCCCCGGGACAGCTGGCTACACCTTC
cdr3_aa: CASSPGTAGYTF

j_call: TRBJ2-1
d_call: -
clone_size: -
v_call: TRBV29-1
cdr3_nt: TGCAGCGCGAGGGGCGGGATTGGAGCGGTTGGCAATGAGCAGTTCTTC
cdr3_aa: CSARGGIGAVGNEQFF

j_call: TRBJ1-6
d_call: TRBD1
clone_size: -
v_call: TRBV5-1
cdr3_nt: TGCGCCAGCAGCCTAGACACAGGGGGAAGCACCCTCCACTTT
cdr3_aa: CASSLDTGGSTLHF

j_call: TRBJ2-7
d_call: TRBD2
clone_size: -
v_call: TRBV24-1
cdr3_nt: TGTGCCACCAGCTCGACTGCAAAGACTAGCGGGACGGGCGAGCAGTACTTC
cdr3_aa: CATSSTAKTSGTGEQYF

j_call: TRBJ1-6
d_call: TRBD1
clone_size: -
v_call: TRBV7-2
cdr3_nt: TGTGCCAGCAGCTCGGACAGGCACTTGGGGGGTTCACCCCTCCACTTT
cdr3_aa: CASSSDRHLGGSPLHF

j_call: TRBJ1-1
d_call: -
clone_size: -
v_call: TRBV5-5
cdr3_nt: TGTGCCAGCAGCATGACACGCAACACTGAAGCTTTCTTT
cdr3_aa: CASSMTRNTEAFF

j_call: TRBJ1-5
d_call: -
clone_size: -
v_call: TRBV7-2
cdr3_nt: TGTGCCAGCAGCTTGGCCCGGGAACAGCCCCAGCATTTT
cdr3_aa: CASSLAREQPQHF

j_call: TRBJ1-1
d_call: TRBD1
clone_size: -
v_call: TRBV30
cdr3_nt: TGTGCCTGGAGAGCCGGGACAGCTAACACTGAAGCTTTCTTT
cdr3_aa: CAWRAGTANTEAFF

j_call: TRBJ1-1
d_call: -
clone_size: -
v_call: TRBV28
cdr3_nt: TGTGCCAGCAGTTCCCCCGGGACACCCAAGAACACTGAAGCTTTCTTT
cdr3_aa: CASSSPGTPKNTEAFF

j_call: TRBJ2-5
d_call: -
clone_size: -
v_call: TRBV7-7
cdr3_nt: TGTGCTAGCAGCTCTGGTGTACGGGAGAGGGAGACCCAGTACTTC
cdr3_aa: CASSSGVRERETQYF

j_call: TRBJ2-1
d_call: TRBD2
clone_size: -
v_call: TRBV14
cdr3_nt: TGTGCCAGCAGCCATGGGAGGCGGGGGTTCTACAATGAGCAGTTCTTC
cdr3_aa: CASSHGRRGFYNEQFF

j_call: TRBJ2-1
d_call: -
clone_size: -
v_call: TRBV3-1/TRBV3-2
cdr3_nt: TGTGCCAGCAGCCAATGGACAGAATACAATGAGCAGTTCTTC
cdr3_aa: CASSQWTEYNEQFF

j_call: TRBJ2-1
d_call: TRBD2
clone_size: -
v_call: TRBV11-2
cdr3_nt: TGTGCCAGCAGCCCCCGACTAGCGGGAGGGCCAGGTAATGAGCAGTTCTTC
cdr3_aa: CASSPRLAGGPGNEQFF

j_call: TRBJ1-2
d_call: -
clone_size: once
v_call: TRBV11-2
cdr3_nt: TGTGCCAGCAGCTTACAGTGGACAGAGTATGGCTACACCTTC
cdr3_aa: CASSLQWTEYGYTF

j_call: TRBJ2-2
d_call: -
clone_size: -
v_call: TRBV7-3
cdr3_nt: TGTGCCAGCAGCGTCTCCGGGACTCAGGCCGGGGAGCTGTTTTTT
cdr3_aa: CASSVSGTQAGELFF

j_call: TRBJ2-7
d_call: TRBD2
clone_size: -
v_call: TRBV6-5
cdr3_nt: TGTGCCAGCAGTTACGTCGCGGGAGGTGGGGAGCAGTACTTC
cdr3_aa: CASSYVAGGGEQYF

j_call: TRBJ2-7
d_call: TRBD2
clone_size: -
v_call: TRBV25-1
cdr3_nt: TGTGCCAGCAGTGAACTAGCGGGAGCCACCTACGAGCAGTACTTC
cdr3_aa: CASSELAGATYEQYF

j_call: TRBJ2-3
d_call: TRBD2
clone_size: -
v_call: TRBV7-2
cdr3_nt: TGTGCCAGCAGCTTAGTGGGTAGCGGGGGTAATACGCAGTATTTT
cdr3_aa: CASSLVGSGGNTQYF

j_call: TRBJ2-2
d_call: TRBD2
clone_size: -
v_call: TRBV9
cdr3_nt: TGTGCCAGCAGCGCCACTAGCGGGGGGGCGTCCGGGGAGCTGTTTTTT
cdr3_aa: CASSATSGGASGELFF

j_call: TRBJ1-2
d_call: -
clone_size: -
v_call: TRBV3-1/TRBV3-2
cdr3_nt: TGTGCCAGCAGCCCTGGCAGCGCGGGCTATGGCTACACCTTC
cdr3_aa: CASSPGSAGYGYTF

j_call: TRBJ1-2
d_call: -
clone_size: once
v_call: TRBV19
cdr3_nt: TGTGCCAGTCGGGCTAACTATGGCTACACCTTC
cdr3_aa: CASRANYGYTF

j_call: TRBJ1-2
d_call: TRBD1
clone_size: -
v_call: TRBV11-2
cdr3_nt: TGTGCCAGCAGCTTAGATCTATTTACGGGGACAGTCTATGGCTACACCTTC
cdr3_aa: CASSLDLFTGTVYGYTF

j_call: TRBJ2-1
d_call: -
clone_size: -
v_call: TRBV29-1
cdr3_nt: TGCAGCGTTGAAGGGACAGGACTACGCTCCTACAATGAGCAGTTCTTC
cdr3_aa: CSVEGTGLRSYNEQFF

j_call: TRBJ2-2
d_call: -
clone_size: -
v_call: TRBV19
cdr3_nt: TGTGCCAGTAGTATCTTTTTTGGGCAGGCAAACACCGGGGAGCTGTTTTTT
cdr3_aa: CASSIFFGQANTGELFF

j_call: TRBJ2-1
d_call: TRBD1
clone_size: -
v_call: TRBV7-2
cdr3_nt: TGTGCCAGCAGCTTACCCCGGGACAGCGTCAATGAGCAGTTCTTC
cdr3_aa: CASSLPRDSVNEQFF

j_call: TRBJ2-3
d_call: -
clone_size: -
v_call: TRBV4-1
cdr3_nt: TGCGCCAGCAGCCAAGCGAATTTAGTAAGCACAGATACGCAGTATTTT
cdr3_aa: CASSQANLVSTDTQYF

j_call: TRBJ1-5
d_call: -
clone_size: once
v_call: TRBV30
cdr3_nt: TGTGCCTGGAGTGGAGAGGTCAATCAGCCCCAGCATTTT
cdr3_aa: CAWSGEVNQPQHF

j_call: TRBJ1-4
d_call: TRBD1
clone_size: -
v_call: TRBV7-2
cdr3_nt: TGTGCCAGCAGTGTGGACAGGGGAGGTGAAAAACTGTTTTTT
cdr3_aa: CASSVDRGGEKLFF

j_call: TRBJ1-3
d_call: -
clone_size: -
v_call: TRBV6-2/TRBV6-3
cdr3_nt: TGTGCCAGCACCCCCCGTGGTAGTCCTTCTGGAAACACCATATATTTT
cdr3_aa: CASTPRGSPSGNTIYF